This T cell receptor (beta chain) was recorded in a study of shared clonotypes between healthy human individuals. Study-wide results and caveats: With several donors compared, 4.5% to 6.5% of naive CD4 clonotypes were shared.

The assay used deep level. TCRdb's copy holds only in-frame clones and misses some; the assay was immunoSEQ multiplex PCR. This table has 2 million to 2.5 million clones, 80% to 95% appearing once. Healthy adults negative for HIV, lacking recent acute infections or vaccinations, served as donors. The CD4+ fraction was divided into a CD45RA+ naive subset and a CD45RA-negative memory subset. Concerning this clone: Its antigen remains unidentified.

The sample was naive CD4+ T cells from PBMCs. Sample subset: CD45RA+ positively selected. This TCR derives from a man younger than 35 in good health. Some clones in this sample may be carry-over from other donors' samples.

The CDR3 loop is CASSLGIAQGAYEKLFF. Written as DNA, the CDR3 is TGTGCCAGCAGCCTAGGTATCGCCCAGGGGGCATATGAAAAACTGTTTTTT. The gene calls are TRBV5-5 and TRBJ1-4, with TRBD1 matching over 8 bases. The length of the CDR3 is 17 residues. V shed 4 bases and J 6 bases; nucleotides not matched to a gene: 14. Germline values: CDR1 SGHKS, CDR2 YYEKEE (reference sequence).